The present entry profiles one TCR beta chain with its context. The antigen is not known. This entry is derived from a study of shared clonotypes between healthy human individuals. Across the whole study: CD4 naive and CD4 memory each took three plates per donor, while CD8 naive took two and CD8 memory one.

V lost 4 bases to trimming and J lost 1 base, with 10 bases between them. Germline CDR1 reads MNHEY; CDR2 reads SVGAGI. This CDR3 comprises 14 residues. Original processing notes: Quality scores were absent from the junction-only immunoSEQ sequences, so filtering differed. Only in-frame clones appear in the TCRdb table, and some are missing; sequencing was by immunoSEQ multiplex PCR. V, J and clone size are taken as reported in that table, and D and trimming were inferred from the DNA itself. The data contain around 2,000,000 clones, over 85% of them singletons. Study observations and caveats: Among donors, the sharing of clonotypes was expected to be influenced by sequencing depth. The small donor group covered limited genetic and exposure diversity.

Naive CD8 cells lacked CD45RO and underwent positive selection for CCR7, leaving out terminally differentiated effector memory CD45RA+ cells. This TCR derives from a man aged 18 to 35 in good health. Source material: naive CD8+ T cells sorted from blood. The rearrangement uses TRBV6-5 and TRBJ1-1, with D perhaps TRBD1 (6 bases). The CDR3 DNA follows: TGTGCCAGCAGTTCTGCACAGGGGAACACTGAAGCTTTCTTT. The encoded protein is CASSSAQGNTEAFF.